One sample yielded the 10 T cell receptor beta chains listed below, sequenced in a study of T cell responses to AZD1222 COVID-19 vaccine. TCRdb's table, derived via immunoSEQ multiplex PCR, lists solely in-frame clones and lacks some. Of 100,000 to 150,000 clones in the sample, 80% to 90% were seen once. Sequenced material: peripheral blood, taken on day 0 of AZD1222 vaccination. The receptor source for this set is an adult in good health.

CDR3 region: CASSPGQGEAQPQHF. CDR3 DNA: TGTGCCAGCAGCCCTGGACAGGGAGAGGCTCAGCCCCAGCATTTT. The gene calls are TRBV5-6 and TRBJ1-5, with TRBD1 identical over 8 bases. There are 15 residues in the CDR3. The J segment lost 6 bases and the V segment lost 4 bases, leaving 9 bases of the junction unmatched. CDR1 and CDR2 (germline): SGHDT, YYEEEE.

The chain is built from TRBV5-6 and TRBJ1-2, with D possibly matching TRBD1 (5 bases). Trimming pared 0 bases from V and 5 bases from J, leaving 14 bases between. The CDR3 consists of 15 residues. Germline CDR1 and CDR2: SGHDT and YYEEEE. CDR3 bases: TGTGCCAGCAGCTTGGGGACACTAATGGGGTATGGCTACACCTTC. Translated, it gives CASSLGTLMGYGYTF.

V is TRBV30 and J is TRBJ1-3; the D gene is possibly TRBD1 (5 bases). V lost 7 bases to trimming and J lost 0 bases, with 10 bases between them. Germline V gives CDR1 GTSNPN, CDR2 SVGIG (reference sequence). The CDR3 consists of 13 residues. The CDR3 sequence is CALDTDSGNTIYF. In nucleotides, the CDR3 is TGTGCCTTGGACACCGACTCTGGAAACACCATATATTTT.

A word on this clone: Other DNA sequences in this sample translate to the same CDR3. The CDR3 DNA is TGTGCCAGTAGTATAGCGGGACAGGGCTCCTACGAGCAGTACTTC. Amino acid sequence: CASSIAGQGSYEQYF. The chain uses TRBV19 and TRBJ2-7; TRBD1 matches 9 bases. Per germline, CDR1 LNHDA and CDR2 SQIVND (reference sequence). The CDR3 covers 15 residues. V shed 1 base, J shed 0 bases, and the junction held 1 base outside the gene matches.

The chain links TRBV6-5 to TRBJ1-5, with D possibly TRBD1 on 6 matching bases. The V and J ends lost 6 bases and 4 bases respectively, with 7 bases between them. In germline, CDR1 is MNHEY, CDR2 SVGAGI. The CDR3 extends over 12 amino acids. The CDR3 DNA is TGTGCCAGCAGACAGGGAAATCAGCCCCAGCATTTT. Amino acids: CASRQGNQPQHF.

This chain uses TRBV28 with TRBJ1-2; weak D call: TRBD1 (5 bases). The germline gives CDR1 MDHEN, CDR2 SYDVKM. Trimming pared 4 bases from V and 4 bases from J, leaving 13 bases between. The CDR3 consists of 14 residues. CDR3 in amino acids: CASSSQGLGYGYTF. CDR3 DNA sequence: TGTGCCAGCAGTTCCCAGGGCTTGGGCTATGGCTACACCTTC.

Comment on this clone: The same CDR3 is also encoded by other DNA sequences in this sample. V gene TRBV7-2 combines with J gene TRBJ2-3; D unclear. The CDR3 spans 13 residues. V lost 1 base and J 6 bases, leaving 8 bases between the germline ends. Germline CDR1 SGHTA, CDR2 FQGNSA. The CDR3 bases are TGTGCCAGCAGCTTAGGGCTAGTCGATACGCAGTATTTT. The encoded protein is CASSLGLVDTQYF.

On this clone: At one end, the junction sequence differs from germline, possibly due to a read error. The chain uses TRBV5-4 and TRBJ2-3, with D possibly being TRBD2 (6 bases). CDR1 SGHNT and CDR2 YYREEE come from the germline V gene (reference sequence). The CDR3 totals 14 residues. Here the CDR3 reads CASSPSSRREGPDF. The CDR3 DNA is TGTGCCAGCAGCCCGTCTAGCAGGCGGGAAGGGCCGGATTTT.

The J gene is TRBJ1-4, the V gene TRBV11-3; D remains ambiguous. Deletions cut 4 bases from V and 0 bases from J, with 6 bases between. This CDR3 spans 14 amino acids. Germline V gives CDR1 SGHNT, CDR2 YENEEA. In nucleotides, the CDR3 is TGTGCCAGCAGCTCTAGCTCAACTAATGAAAAACTGTTTTTT. Translation: CASSSSSTNEKLFF. Full variable domain (outside the CDR3, taken from reference TRBV11-3 and TRBJ1-4): EAGVVQSPRYKIIEKKQPVAFWCNPISGHNTLYWYLQNLGQGPELLIRYENEEAVDDSQLPKDRFSAERLKGVDSTLKIQPAELGDSAVYLCASSSSSTNEKLFFGSGTQLSVL.

In its sample, this clone was seen a few times. The chain has TRBV2 and TRBJ2-7; TRBD1 matches 9 bases. The length of the CDR3 is 16 residues. The V gene's germline CDR1 is SNHLY and CDR2 FYNNEI. Losses at the gene ends were 2 bases for V and 1 base for J; bases not matched to a gene: 6. CDR3 DNA sequence: TGTGCCAGCAGTGAACCCTCGACAGGGGGATCCTACGAGCAGTACTTC. The encoded protein is CASSEPSTGGSYEQYF.